Presented here are 3 T cell receptor beta chains from one specimen sequenced in a study of shared clonotypes between healthy human individuals. Method: immunoSEQ multiplex PCR; TCRdb's copy keeps in-frame clones and lacks some. The sample yields some 2 million clones, 90% to 95% seen once. Material: naive CD4+ T cells sorted from blood. Noted subset: CD45RA+ positively selected. The receptors stem from a man younger than 35 in good health.

This clone appeared once. V and J are TRBV11-2 and TRBJ1-1; a possible D gene is TRBD1 (6 bases). The V gene's germline CDR1 is SGHAT and CDR2 FQNNGV. Trimming pared 5 bases from V and 4 bases from J, leaving 14 bases between. The CDR3 length is 14 residues. CDR3 DNA sequence: TGTGCCAGCAGCCAACGGACGGACAGCACTGAAGCTTTCTTT. Amino acid sequence: CASSQRTDSTEAFF. Looking up the rest from reference TRBV11-2 and TRBJ1-1 gives the full variable domain: EAGVAQSPRYKIIEKRQSVAFWCNPISGHATLYWYQQILGQGPKLLIQFQNNGVVDDSQLPKDRFSAERLKGVDSTLKIQPAKLEDSAVYLCASSQRTDSTEAFFGQGTRLTVV.

The chain is built from TRBV7-9 and TRBJ2-3; D not resolved. With 5 bases removed from V and 0 bases from J, the gap between germline ends came to 9 bases. Germline V lookup: CDR1 SEHNR, CDR2 FQNEAQ (reference sequence). This CDR3 is 14 amino acids long. The CDR3 here is CASSPTTSTDTQYF. In DNA form, the CDR3 reads TGTGCCAGCAGCCCCACTACTAGCACAGATACGCAGTATTTT.

CDR3 DNA: TGCGCCAGCAGCTATGGGGGCTCAGATACGCAGTATTTT. Translating gives CASSYGGSDTQYF. This chain links TRBV5-1 with TRBJ2-3; maybe TRBD1 (6 bases). Germline CDR1 is SGHRS and CDR2 is YFSETQ. The V end was cut by 3 bases, the J end by 4 bases, with 9 bases between. The CDR3 runs to 13 residues.